This TCR beta chain stems from a study of PD-1 blockade in classical Hodgkin lymphoma. Overall study: On a schedule of every 2 weeks, patients received nivolumab 3 mg/kg intravenously. General observations from the study: The CD4+ diversity rise by C4D1 was clearest in complete responders. Exclusion removed patients who began nivolumab under 1 year after ASCT. The study reported lower baseline TCR diversity in newly diagnosed patients than in healthy donors.

Every patient was affected by relapse after autologous stem cell transplantation, while exposure to brentuximab vedotin was not uniform. This CDR3 spans 15 amino acids. Germline loops: CDR1 MNHEY, CDR2 SVGAGI. V lost 6 bases and J 1 base, leaving 13 bases between the germline ends. Clones were sequenced by immunoSEQ multiplex PCR, and TCRdb holds only the in-frame ones, with some missing. Of 95,000 to 100,000 clones detected, around 89% appear once; the ten largest clones hold under 7.5%. Of note for this clone: Its antigen is unknown.

This sequence was found in a human donor with classical Hodgkin lymphoma. The chain carries TRBV6-5 and TRBJ2-1, with a tentative D call TRBD2 (6 bases). Material: peripheral blood mononuclear cells (PBMCs), obtained before the second cycle of nivolumab. In DNA, the CDR3 is TGTGCCAGCAGAGCCCCGGGGGTTTCCTACAATGAGCAGTTCTTC. Translating it yields CASRAPGVSYNEQFF.